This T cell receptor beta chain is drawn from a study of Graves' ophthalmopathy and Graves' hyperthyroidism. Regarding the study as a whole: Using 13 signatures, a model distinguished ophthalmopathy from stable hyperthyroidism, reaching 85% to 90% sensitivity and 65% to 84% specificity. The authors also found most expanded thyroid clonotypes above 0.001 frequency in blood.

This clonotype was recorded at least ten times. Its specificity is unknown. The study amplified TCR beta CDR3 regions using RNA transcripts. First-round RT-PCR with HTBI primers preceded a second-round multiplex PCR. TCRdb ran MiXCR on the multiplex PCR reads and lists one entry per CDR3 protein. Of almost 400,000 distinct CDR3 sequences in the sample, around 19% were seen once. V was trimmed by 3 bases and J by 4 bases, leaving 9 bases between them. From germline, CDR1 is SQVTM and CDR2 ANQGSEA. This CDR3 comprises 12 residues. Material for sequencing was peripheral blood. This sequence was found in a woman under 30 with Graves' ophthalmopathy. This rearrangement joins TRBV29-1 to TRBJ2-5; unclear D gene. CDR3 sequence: CSVDEVRETQYF. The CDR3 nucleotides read TGCAGCGTTGATGAGGTACGAGAGACCCAGTACTTC.